This is a list of T cell receptor beta chains from one sample in a study of shared clonotypes between healthy human individuals. The protocol was immunoSEQ multiplex PCR, while the TCRdb copy is restricted to in-frame clones and leaves out a portion. There are about 2.1 million clones in the sample; about 93% occur only once, and about 1.8% lies in the top ten. Sequencing was performed on naive CD8+ T cells from PBMCs. The source is a young man in good health. Some clones in this sample may be carry-over from other donors' samples. CDR3s leave out the opening cysteine and the closing phenylalanine or tryptophan. Fields, in order: clone size, J gene, V gene, CDR3 protein. Size is omitted from some rows. Given values are once, few, many or a class for expanded clones.

clone_size: NA; j_call: TRBJ2-7; v_call: TRBV5-1; cdr3_aa: ASSLAPDGSYEQY
clone_size: NA; j_call: TRBJ1-3; v_call: TRBV7-2; cdr3_aa: ASSLIDRHSGNTIY
clone_size: NA; j_call: TRBJ1-2; v_call: TRBV28; cdr3_aa: ASSFMGILSGYT
clone_size: NA; j_call: TRBJ2-7; v_call: TRBV9; cdr3_aa: ASSVGAAQYEQY
clone_size: NA; j_call: TRBJ1-1; v_call: TRBV7-9; cdr3_aa: ASSLVPDKQNTEAF
clone_size: NA; j_call: TRBJ2-7; v_call: TRBV5-5; cdr3_aa: ASSPQEEGEQY
clone_size: NA; j_call: TRBJ2-7; v_call: TRBV4-1; cdr3_aa: ASRGGTSGSYEQY
clone_size: NA; j_call: TRBJ2-3; v_call: TRBV7-6; cdr3_aa: ASSLLAGLGTDTQY
clone_size: once; j_call: TRBJ2-3; v_call: TRBV6-6; cdr3_aa: ASSYWSAMDTQY
clone_size: NA; j_call: TRBJ2-1; v_call: TRBV7-3; cdr3_aa: ASSLVGTSGNNEQF
clone_size: NA; j_call: TRBJ2-7; v_call: TRBV11-2; cdr3_aa: ASSLDSFWGGPESHEQY
clone_size: NA; j_call: TRBJ2-3; v_call: TRBV27; cdr3_aa: ASSLLQGADTQY
clone_size: NA; j_call: TRBJ2-7; v_call: TRBV7-9; cdr3_aa: ASSLGAAGAGHEQY
clone_size: NA; j_call: TRBJ1-4; v_call: TRBV29-1; cdr3_aa: SADSPNSEKLF
clone_size: NA; j_call: TRBJ1-5; v_call: TRBV27; cdr3_aa: ASSPGDGNQPQH
clone_size: once; j_call: TRBJ2-2; v_call: TRBV19; cdr3_aa: ASTQQAPGELF
clone_size: NA; j_call: TRBJ2-2; v_call: TRBV7-9; cdr3_aa: ASSLGTSGSTGELF
clone_size: NA; j_call: TRBJ1-1; v_call: TRBV6-5; cdr3_aa: ASSYREGDTEAF
clone_size: NA; j_call: TRBJ2-1; v_call: TRBV2; cdr3_aa: ASSDGLAASYNEQF
clone_size: NA; j_call: TRBJ2-3; v_call: TRBV9; cdr3_aa: ASSVSQHRPSTDTQY
clone_size: NA; j_call: TRBJ1-4; v_call: TRBV9; cdr3_aa: ASSVAGLGGEKLF
clone_size: NA; j_call: TRBJ1-5; v_call: TRBV11-3; cdr3_aa: ASSPQDGGKRYSNQPQH
clone_size: NA; j_call: TRBJ1-2; v_call: TRBV5-1; cdr3_aa: ASSLGEGTNYGYT
clone_size: NA; j_call: TRBJ2-2; v_call: TRBV5-4; cdr3_aa: ASSLPTSWNTGELF
clone_size: NA; j_call: TRBJ2-1; v_call: TRBV5-1; cdr3_aa: ASSTPGLATDNEQF
clone_size: NA; j_call: TRBJ2-7; v_call: TRBV2; cdr3_aa: ASRETYRSGEQY
clone_size: NA; j_call: TRBJ1-1; v_call: TRBV27; cdr3_aa: ASSFTPRGNTEAF
clone_size: NA; j_call: TRBJ1-1; v_call: TRBV19; cdr3_aa: ASSIPRVTEAF
clone_size: NA; j_call: TRBJ2-7; v_call: TRBV6-5; cdr3_aa: ASSYSGSYEQY
clone_size: NA; j_call: TRBJ2-2; v_call: TRBV4-3; cdr3_aa: ASSSRTSGRAGELF
clone_size: NA; j_call: TRBJ1-1; v_call: TRBV27; cdr3_aa: ASTPRGATEAF
clone_size: NA; j_call: TRBJ2-2; v_call: TRBV10-3; cdr3_aa: AISALQGHLNTGELF
clone_size: NA; j_call: TRBJ2-1; v_call: TRBV4-2; cdr3_aa: ASSQDYRSSYNEQF
clone_size: NA; j_call: TRBJ2-3; v_call: TRBV28; cdr3_aa: ASSLPGREDPTDTQY
clone_size: NA; j_call: TRBJ1-2; v_call: TRBV7-9; cdr3_aa: ASSPRGASMYGYT
clone_size: NA; j_call: TRBJ2-1; v_call: TRBV28; cdr3_aa: ASSLGREYNEQF
clone_size: NA; j_call: TRBJ1-5; v_call: TRBV5-5; cdr3_aa: ASSLNGESNQPQH
clone_size: NA; j_call: TRBJ2-7; v_call: TRBV7-9; cdr3_aa: ASSSKDRERDYEQY
clone_size: NA; j_call: TRBJ2-1; v_call: TRBV7-9; cdr3_aa: ASSSGLAGGSSYNEQF
clone_size: NA; j_call: TRBJ2-7; v_call: TRBV5-6; cdr3_aa: ASSPPRDISYEQY
clone_size: few; j_call: TRBJ1-5; v_call: TRBV4-1; cdr3_aa: ASSQDWQGYSNQPQH
clone_size: NA; j_call: TRBJ2-1; v_call: TRBV27; cdr3_aa: ASSFPRASEQF
clone_size: NA; j_call: TRBJ2-3; v_call: TRBV6-5; cdr3_aa: ASSSQEGLTDTQY
clone_size: NA; j_call: TRBJ2-1; v_call: TRBV28; cdr3_aa: ASSSKQGRHEQF
clone_size: NA; j_call: TRBJ2-7; v_call: TRBV7-2; cdr3_aa: ASSLVRAGDHYEQY
clone_size: NA; j_call: TRBJ2-6; v_call: TRBV5-4; cdr3_aa: ASSNLARSGANVLT
clone_size: NA; j_call: TRBJ2-3; v_call: TRBV27; cdr3_aa: ASSFWGTSGMSDTQY
clone_size: NA; j_call: TRBJ2-7; v_call: TRBV27; cdr3_aa: ASSLWTGAYEQY
clone_size: once; j_call: TRBJ2-2; v_call: TRBV7-3; cdr3_aa: ASSTLGGTGELF
clone_size: NA; j_call: TRBJ2-2; v_call: TRBV2; cdr3_aa: ASSEAEDSPGRYTGELF
clone_size: NA; j_call: TRBJ2-7; v_call: TRBV4-1; cdr3_aa: ASSPSPGTAYEQY
clone_size: NA; j_call: TRBJ2-5; v_call: TRBV28; cdr3_aa: ASTLVTAGEEETQY
clone_size: once; j_call: TRBJ2-5; v_call: TRBV5-6; cdr3_aa: ASSFFSDRGLWTQY
clone_size: NA; j_call: TRBJ1-2; v_call: TRBV25-1; cdr3_aa: ASSEQRTGIYGYT
clone_size: once; j_call: TRBJ2-7; v_call: TRBV7-9; cdr3_aa: ASRNPVSYEQY
clone_size: NA; j_call: TRBJ2-3; v_call: TRBV4-3; cdr3_aa: ASRQRRTGADTQY
clone_size: NA; j_call: TRBJ1-5; v_call: TRBV28; cdr3_aa: ASGGWGNNQPQH
clone_size: NA; j_call: TRBJ2-7; v_call: TRBV5-1; cdr3_aa: ASSSPDRSSYEQY
clone_size: NA; j_call: TRBJ2-1; v_call: TRBV9; cdr3_aa: ASSPRAGQYNEQF